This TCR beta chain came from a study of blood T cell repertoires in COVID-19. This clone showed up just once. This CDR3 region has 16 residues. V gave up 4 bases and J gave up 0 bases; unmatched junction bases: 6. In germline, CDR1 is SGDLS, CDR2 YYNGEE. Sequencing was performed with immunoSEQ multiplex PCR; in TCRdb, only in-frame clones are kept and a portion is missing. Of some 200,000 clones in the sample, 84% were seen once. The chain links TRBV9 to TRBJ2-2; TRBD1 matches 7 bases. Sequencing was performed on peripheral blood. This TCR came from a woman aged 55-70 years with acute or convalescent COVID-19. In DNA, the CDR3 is TGTGCCAGCAGCCCCCAGGGACAGTCGAACACCGGGGAGCTGTTTTTT. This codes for CASSPQGQSNTGELFF.